The 6 T cell receptor beta chains below come from one sample, sequenced in a study of tumor-infiltrating lymphocytes in primary liver carcinoma. Both RNA and DNA were isolated together from 20-30 mg of bulk tissue that had not been sorted. The input was 500 ng total RNA; TCR beta cDNA was made from it with a constant-region primer. Libraries for TCR beta were built through three nested multiplex PCR rounds, which together made up a slightly modified ARM-PCR procedure. Investigators reported that the first two PCR rounds, at about 11 cycles each, used TRBV1-TRBV30 forward primers with a C-beta reverse primer. TCRdb re-called the multiplex PCR reads with MiXCR, one entry per CDR3 protein. The table lists some 120,000 distinct CDR3 sequences, around 64% of them singletons. The sequenced sample consisted of liver tumor tissue from sampling region 3. Subset of the sample: tumor region T3, left-lateral pole. The receptors shown here come from a woman in her sixties or seventies with primary liver carcinoma and hepatitis B virus infection.

As to this clonotype: The conserved phenylalanine or tryptophan is not found at the CDR3 terminus, so this likely reflects a read error. This chain's CDR3 is CASSWDGTDAQYL. The CDR3 region has the DNA TGTGCCAGCAGTTGGGACGGCACAGATGCGCAGTATCTT. The rearrangement uses TRBV28 and TRBJ2-3; either TRBD1 or TRBD2 may supply D (5 bases each). The CDR3 loop spans 13 amino acids. CDR1 is MDHEN, CDR2 SYDVKM, per germline.

This clonotype was counted ten times or more. This chain uses TRBV7-9 with TRBJ2-5; D uncertain. The V end lost 1 base, the J end lost 5 bases, and 17 bases lay between the germline ends. The germline gives CDR1 SEHNR, CDR2 FQNEAQ (reference sequence). CDR3 length equals 16 residues. The DNA for the CDR3 is TGTGCCAGCAGCTTAGTGAGTCAAAGGGTGGTGGAGACCCAGTACTTC. Residues: CASSLVSQRVVETQYF. The variable domain in full, with the rest retrieved from reference TRBV7-9 and TRBJ2-5, is DTGVSQNPRHKITKRGQNVTFRCDPISEHNRLYWYRQTLGQGPEFLTYFQNEAQLEKSRLLSDRFSAERPKGSFSTLEIQRTEQGDSAMYLCASSLVSQRVVETQYFGPGTRLLVL.

Of note for this clonotype: A junction end diverges from the germline sequence, so it may reflect a read error. J is TRBJ2-1 and V is TRBV6-1; 10 bases map to TRBD2. The CDR3 consists of 16 residues. Germline V CDR1 and CDR2: MNHNS, SASEGT. This CDR3 is CVSNEALAGAYNEQFF. The CDR3 coding sequence is TGTGTCAGCAATGAAGCGCTAGCGGGGGCATACAATGAGCAGTTCTTC.

This clonotype was detected only once. An end of the junction does not agree with germline; a read error may underlie this. The J gene is TRBJ2-1, the V gene TRBV12-3 or TRBV12-4, with 10 bases that match TRBD2. The CDR3 length is 18 residues. The CDR3 sequence is CGSSLEREGHRSDNEQFF. The DNA for the CDR3 is TGTGGCAGCAGTTTGGAGCGGGAGGGCCACCGATCCGACAATGAGCAGTTCTTC.

There are many counts of this clonotype. At one end the junction does not follow the germline gene, possibly because of a read error. This chain connects TRBV6-5 to TRBJ2-5, with TRBD2 identical over 15 bases. The V gene's germline CDR1 is MNHEY and CDR2 SVGAGI. This CDR3 is built from 17 residues. The CDR3 region is CASSSGLAGGFQEAQYF. The DNA of the CDR3 is TGTGCCAGCAGCAGTGGACTAGCGGGAGGGTTCCAAGAGGCCCAGTACTTC.

As for this clonotype: One end of the junction varies from germline; a read error may be responsible. V gene TRBV2 combines with J gene TRBJ2-3, with 11 bases matching TRBD2. Germline V gene lookup returns CDR1 SNHLY and CDR2 FYNNEI. The CDR3 runs 17 residues. CDR3: CASSETGTSGFSDTEYF. CDR3 sequence (DNA): TGTGCCAGCAGTGAAACGGGGACTAGCGGATTCTCAGATACGGAGTATTTT.